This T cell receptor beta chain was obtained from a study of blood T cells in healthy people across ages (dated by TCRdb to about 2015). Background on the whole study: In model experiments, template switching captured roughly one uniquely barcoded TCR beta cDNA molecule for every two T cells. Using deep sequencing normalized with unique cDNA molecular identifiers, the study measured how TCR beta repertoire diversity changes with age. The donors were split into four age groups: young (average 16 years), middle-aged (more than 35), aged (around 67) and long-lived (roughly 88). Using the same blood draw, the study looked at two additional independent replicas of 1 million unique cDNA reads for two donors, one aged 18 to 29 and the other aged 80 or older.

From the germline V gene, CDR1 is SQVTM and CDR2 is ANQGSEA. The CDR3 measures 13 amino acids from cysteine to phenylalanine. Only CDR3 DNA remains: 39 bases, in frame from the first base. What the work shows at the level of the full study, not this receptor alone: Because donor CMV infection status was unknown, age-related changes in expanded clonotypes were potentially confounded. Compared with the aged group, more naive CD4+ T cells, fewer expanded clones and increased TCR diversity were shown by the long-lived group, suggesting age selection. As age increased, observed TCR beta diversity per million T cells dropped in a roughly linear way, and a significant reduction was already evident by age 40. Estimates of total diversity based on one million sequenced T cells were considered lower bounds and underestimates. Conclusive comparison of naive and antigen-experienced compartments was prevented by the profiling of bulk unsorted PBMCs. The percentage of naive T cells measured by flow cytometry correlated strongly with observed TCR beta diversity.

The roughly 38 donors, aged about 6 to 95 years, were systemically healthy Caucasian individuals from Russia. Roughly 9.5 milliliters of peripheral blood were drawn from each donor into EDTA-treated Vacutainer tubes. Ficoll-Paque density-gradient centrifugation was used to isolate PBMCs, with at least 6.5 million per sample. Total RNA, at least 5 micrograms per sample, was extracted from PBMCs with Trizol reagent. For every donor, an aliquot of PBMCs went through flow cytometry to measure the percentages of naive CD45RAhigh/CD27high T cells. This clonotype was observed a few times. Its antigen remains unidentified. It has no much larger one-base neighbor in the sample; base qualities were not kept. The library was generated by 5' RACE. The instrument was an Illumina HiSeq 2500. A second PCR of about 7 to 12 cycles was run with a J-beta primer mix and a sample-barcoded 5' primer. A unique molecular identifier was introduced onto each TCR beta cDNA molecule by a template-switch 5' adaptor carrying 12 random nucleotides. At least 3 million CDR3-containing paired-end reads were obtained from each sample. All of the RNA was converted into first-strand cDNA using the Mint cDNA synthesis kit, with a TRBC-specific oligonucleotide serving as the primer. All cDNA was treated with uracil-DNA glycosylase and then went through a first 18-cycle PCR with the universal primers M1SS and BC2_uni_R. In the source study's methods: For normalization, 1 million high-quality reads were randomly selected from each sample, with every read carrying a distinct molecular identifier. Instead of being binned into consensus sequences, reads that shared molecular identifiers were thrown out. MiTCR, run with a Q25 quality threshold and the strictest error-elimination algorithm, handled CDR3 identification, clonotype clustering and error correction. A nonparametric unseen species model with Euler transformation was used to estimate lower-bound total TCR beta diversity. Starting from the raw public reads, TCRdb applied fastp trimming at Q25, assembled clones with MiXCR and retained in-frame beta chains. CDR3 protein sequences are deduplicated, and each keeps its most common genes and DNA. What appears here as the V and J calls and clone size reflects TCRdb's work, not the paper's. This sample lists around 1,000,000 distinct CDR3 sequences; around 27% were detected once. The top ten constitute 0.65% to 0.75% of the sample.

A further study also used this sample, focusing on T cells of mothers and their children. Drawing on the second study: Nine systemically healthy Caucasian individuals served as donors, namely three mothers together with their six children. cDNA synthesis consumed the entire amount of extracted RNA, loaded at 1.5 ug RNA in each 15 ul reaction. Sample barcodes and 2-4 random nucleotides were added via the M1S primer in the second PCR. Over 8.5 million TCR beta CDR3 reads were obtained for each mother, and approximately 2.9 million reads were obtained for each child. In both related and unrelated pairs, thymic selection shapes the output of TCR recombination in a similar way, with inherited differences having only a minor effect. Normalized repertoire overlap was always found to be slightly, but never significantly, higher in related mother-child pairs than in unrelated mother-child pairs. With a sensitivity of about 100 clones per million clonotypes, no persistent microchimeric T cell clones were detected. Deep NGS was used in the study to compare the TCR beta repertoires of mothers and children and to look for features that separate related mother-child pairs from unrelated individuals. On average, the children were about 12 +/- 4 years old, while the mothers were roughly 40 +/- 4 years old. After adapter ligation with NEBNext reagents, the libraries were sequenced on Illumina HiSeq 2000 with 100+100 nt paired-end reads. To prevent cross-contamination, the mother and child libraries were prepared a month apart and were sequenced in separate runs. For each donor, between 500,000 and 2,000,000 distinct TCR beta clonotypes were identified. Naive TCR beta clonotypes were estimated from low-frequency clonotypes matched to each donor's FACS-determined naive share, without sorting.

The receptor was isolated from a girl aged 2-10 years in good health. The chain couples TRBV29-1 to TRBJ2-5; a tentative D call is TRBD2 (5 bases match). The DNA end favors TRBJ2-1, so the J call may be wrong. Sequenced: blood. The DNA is TGCAGCGTTGAGCGGGTTAACCACAATGAGCAGTTCTTC. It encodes CSVERVNHNEQFF.